Below are 29 T cell receptor beta chains sequenced from a single sample in a study of blood T cell repertoires in COVID-19. Produced via immunoSEQ multiplex PCR; TCRdb's table is partial and in-frame only. Here the sample spans a few hundred thousand clones, approximately 86% being singletons. The sample consisted of peripheral blood. The receptor source for this set is a human donor with COVID-19, enrolled during active disease. The donor label of this sample is uncertain.

A single count supports this clone. J is TRBJ2-3 and V is TRBV19, with 9 bases identical to TRBD1. The J segment lost 1 base and the V segment lost 4 bases, leaving 3 bases of the junction unmatched. The CDR3 extends over 15 amino acids. The germline V gene has CDR1 LNHDA and CDR2 SQIVND (reference sequence). CDR3 sequence: CASSTTGGGTDTQYF. CDR3 DNA: TGTGCCAGTAGTACAACAGGGGGCGGCACAGATACGCAGTATTTT.

The V call is TRBV10-3, the J call TRBJ1-1; D gene uncertain. Germline lookup yields CDR1 ENHRY and CDR2 SYGVKD. The CDR3 is 12 residues long. The V end was cut by 10 bases, the J end by 5 bases, with 14 bases between. The CDR3: CATRGSFTEAFF. Here the CDR3 DNA reads TGTGCCACCCGAGGAAGTTTTACTGAAGCTTTCTTT.

The chain couples TRBV7-2 to TRBJ1-2; maybe TRBD1 (6 bases). CDR3 size: 15 residues. From germline, CDR1 is SGHTA and CDR2 FQGNSA. V was pared by 2 bases and J by 3 bases, with 13 bases between. CDR3 coding DNA: TGTGCCAGCAGCTTAAGTACAGGGTTTGACTATGGCTACACCTTC. This translates into CASSLSTGFDYGYTF.

The chain uses TRBV9 and TRBJ2-5, with 12 bases that match TRBD2. This CDR3 has 16 residues. V was pared by 4 bases and J by 4 bases, with 8 bases of the junction left unmatched. Germline assignment: CDR1 SGDLS and CDR2 YYNGEE. CDR3 amino acids: CASSLAGGTVGETQYF. The CDR3 DNA sequence: TGTGCCAGCAGCCTAGCGGGAGGGACGGTGGGAGAGACCCAGTACTTC.

V is TRBV28 and J is TRBJ2-7; D is perhaps TRBD2 (5 bases). Trimming shortened V by 7 bases and J by 2 bases, and 9 bases separated the two germline ends. Germline loops: CDR1 MDHEN, CDR2 SYDVKM. The length of the CDR3 is 12 residues. For the CDR3, the DNA is TGTGCCAGCACCTCGGAGGCCTACGAGCAGTACTTC. Translated: CASTSEAYEQYF.

This chain connects TRBV25-1 to TRBJ2-4, with 8 bases lining up with TRBD1. This CDR3 region has 16 residues. Germline CDR1 reads MGHDK; CDR2 reads SYGVNS. V dropped 5 bases and J dropped 6; count of bases not matched to a gene: 12. CDR3 protein: CASSPVPGQGLNIQYF. The CDR3 DNA is TGTGCCAGCAGTCCCGTCCCCGGACAGGGTTTAAACATTCAGTACTTC.

This chain uses TRBV19 with TRBJ2-7; no clear D gene. Trimming left V 5 bases short and J 2 bases short, with 22 bases between. The V gene's germline CDR1 is LNHDA and CDR2 SQIVND (reference sequence). The CDR3 runs 17 residues. CDR3 protein: CASSPTPGLGTPYEQYF. The CDR3 nucleotides read TGTGCCAGTAGTCCCACTCCCGGTCTAGGCACCCCCTACGAGCAGTACTTC.

Here the CDR3 reads CASSSRTSYYEQYF. The CDR3 bases are TGTGCCAGCAGCTCGCGGACTAGTTACTACGAGCAGTACTTC. The V call is TRBV7-9, the J call TRBJ2-7; the match to TRBD2 covers 7 bases. From germline, CDR1 is SEHNR and CDR2 FQNEAQ (reference sequence). V dropped 4 bases and J dropped 3; count of bases not matched to a gene: 6. The CDR3 is 14 residues long.

The chain couples TRBV2 to TRBJ2-7; the D gene is possibly TRBD2 (6 bases). The V gene's germline CDR1 is SNHLY and CDR2 FYNNEI. This CDR3 spans 12 amino acids. Trimming pared 5 bases from V and 6 bases from J, leaving 11 bases between. The CDR3 DNA reads TGTGCCAGCAGTCGACTAGGCTTCGAGCAGTACTTC. Protein: CASSRLGFEQYF.

The chain recombines TRBV5-1 with TRBJ2-7, with 12 bases matching TRBD2. The trim removed 3 bases at V and 0 bases at J, leaving 7 bases unmatched. The CDR3 extends over 17 amino acids. Looked up from germline, CDR1 is SGHRS and CDR2 is YFSETQ. The CDR3 DNA follows: TGCGCCAGCAGCTCCCTAGCGGGAGGGCTCGGCTCCTACGAGCAGTACTTC. It translates to CASSSLAGGLGSYEQYF.

The V gene is TRBV6-1, the J gene TRBJ1-1, with a tentative D call TRBD1 (5 bases). This CDR3 has 16 amino acids. V lost 3 bases and J 0 bases, leaving 14 bases between the germline ends. Germline values: CDR1 MNHNS, CDR2 SASEGT. CDR3 residues: CASSETPTGVNTEAFF. The CDR3 DNA reads as TGTGCCAGCAGTGAGACCCCTACAGGAGTGAACACTGAAGCTTTCTTT.

The J gene is TRBJ1-5, the V gene TRBV28; TRBD1 matches at 8 bases. Germline V gene sequence: CDR1 MDHEN, CDR2 SYDVKM. The junction had 6 bases not matched to a gene; V was cut back by 3 bases and J by 2 bases. There are 16 residues in the CDR3. The CDR3 sequence: CASSFKTGVRNQPQHF. CDR3 nucleotide sequence: TGTGCCAGCAGTTTCAAGACAGGGGTGCGCAATCAGCCCCAGCATTTT.

The rearrangement uses TRBV2 and TRBJ2-1; 10 bases are a match to TRBD2. This CDR3 comprises 21 residues. Trimming removed 0 bases from V and 9 bases from J; junction bases left unmatched: 23. CDR1 SNHLY and CDR2 FYNNEI come from the germline V gene. DNA of the CDR3: TGTGCCAGCAGTGAAGCGCCACCGGGTGGACAGCGGGAGGGCCCTCAGGGTGAGCAGTTCTTC. This sequence encodes CASSEAPPGGQREGPQGEQFF.

This clone has a handful of counts. The chain has TRBV5-4 and TRBJ1-1; D is undetermined. The CDR3 has 13 amino acids. V lost 6 bases to trimming and J lost 2 bases, with 11 bases between them. The germline V gene has CDR1 SGHNT and CDR2 YYREEE (reference sequence). The CDR3, as DNA: TGTGCCAGCAAGTCGGTGACTAACACTGAAGCTTTCTTT. Amino acid sequence: CASKSVTNTEAFF. Complete variable domain (other parts from reference TRBV5-4 and TRBJ1-1): ETGVTQSPTHLIKTRGQQVTLRCSSQSGHNTVSWYQQALGQGPQFIFQYYREEENGRGNFPPRFSGLQFPNYSSELNVNALELDDSALYLCASKSVTNTEAFFGQGTRLTVV.

The chain recombines TRBV14 with TRBJ1-3, with a possible D match to TRBD1 (5 bases). Per the germline V gene, CDR1 is SGHDN and CDR2 is FVKESK. The CDR3 loop spans 15 amino acids. V lost 5 bases to trimming and J lost 0 bases, with 11 bases between them. DNA of the CDR3: TGTGCCAGCAGCAAAGTAGGGGACTCTGGAAACACCATATATTTT. Protein product: CASSKVGDSGNTIYF.

V gene TRBV7-9 combines with J gene TRBJ2-7, with 7 positions matching TRBD2. The V and J ends lost 3 bases and 1 base, in that order; junction bases with no gene match: 6. Germline loops: CDR1 SEHNR, CDR2 FQNEAQ (reference sequence). The CDR3 extends over 15 amino acids. The CDR3 reads CASSFLAGVSYEQYF. As DNA, the CDR3 is TGTGCCAGCAGCTTCCTGGCGGGAGTGTCCTACGAGCAGTACTTC.

J is TRBJ1-1 and V is TRBV28; TRBD1 agrees at 9 bases. The CDR3 sequence is 15 residues long. Germline lookup yields CDR1 MDHEN and CDR2 SYDVKM. Trimming removed 4 bases from V and 5 bases from J; junction bases left unmatched: 8. The CDR3 coding sequence is TGTGCCAGCAGTTCCGCGGGACAGGGAGAGACTGAAGCTTTCTTT. Translation: CASSSAGQGETEAFF.

The genes are TRBV7-9 and TRBJ1-2; D remains ambiguous. The V and J ends lost 3 bases and 9 bases respectively, with 17 bases between them. The CDR3 spans 14 residues. Germline V gene lookup returns CDR1 SEHNR and CDR2 FQNEAQ (reference sequence). The CDR3, as DNA: TGTGCCAGCAGCTTTCTGCCCGGAGAGAATAGCTACACCTTC. Translating it yields CASSFLPGENSYTF.

In regard to this clone: The junction and the germline gene differ at one end; a read error may be behind it. The chain carries TRBV7-2 and TRBJ2-2; D not certain. This CDR3 has 15 residues. CDR1 is SGHTA and CDR2 is FQGNSA in the germline V gene. The chain's CDR3 is CASSLAAGNTRELFF. CDR3 in DNA: TGTGCCAGCAGCTTAGCGGCAGGAAACACCAGGGAGCTGTTTTTT.

This clone has more than one count but fewer than ten. Other DNA sequences in this specimen translate into the identical CDR3. This chain uses TRBV6-1 with TRBJ2-3; the D gene is possibly TRBD2 (7 bases). This CDR3 comprises 16 residues. The V and J ends lost 0 bases and 5 bases respectively, with 15 bases between them. CDR1 and CDR2 from the germline V gene are MNHNS and SASEGT. In DNA, the CDR3 is TGTGCCAGCAGTGAAGCGTTGGGGGGAGGGGGAGATACGCAGTATTTT. Translation: CASSEALGGGGDTQYF.

The J gene is TRBJ1-2, the V gene TRBV18; possibly TRBD1 for D (6 bases). From germline, CDR1 is KGHSH and CDR2 LQKENI. V lost 4 bases, J lost 8 bases, and 20 bases lay in between. This CDR3 is 15 amino acids long. The CDR3 DNA is TGTGCCAGCTCACTCACCAGACAGGAGCCGGGAGGCTACACCTTC. As protein: CASSLTRQEPGGYTF. The variable domain in full, with the rest retrieved from reference TRBV18 and TRBJ1-2, is NAGVMQNPRHLVRRRGQEARLRCSPMKGHSHVYWYRQLPEEGLKFMVYLQKENIIDESGMPKERFSAEFPKEGPSILRIQQVVRGDSAAYFCASSLTRQEPGGYTFGSGTRLTVV.

The chain combines TRBV12-3 or TRBV12-4 with TRBJ1-1; the D gene is possibly TRBD1 (5 bases). The V and J ends lost 5 bases and 1 base respectively, with 8 bases between them. The CDR3 has 13 amino acids. In DNA, the CDR3 is TGTGCCAGCAGTACGGGGGGGAACACTGAAGCTTTCTTT. It encodes CASSTGGNTEAFF.

The J gene is TRBJ2-7, the V gene TRBV28, with 8 bases identical to TRBD1. There are 14 residues in the CDR3. Germline V gives CDR1 MDHEN, CDR2 SYDVKM. Losses at the gene ends were 8 bases for V and 5 bases for J; bases not matched to a gene: 11. The DNA of the CDR3 is TGTGCCAGCCTCACAGGGGGTGGGAAGAACGAGCAGTACTTC. Protein sequence: CASLTGGGKNEQYF.

This chain connects TRBV5-1 to TRBJ2-2, with TRBD1 matching over 7 bases. V lost 5 bases to trimming and J lost 5 bases; unmatched junction nucleotides: 6. CDR3 length: 14 residues. Germline lookup yields CDR1 SGHRS and CDR2 YFSETQ. The chain's CDR3 is CASRLGQNTGELFF. The DNA for the CDR3 is TGCGCCAGCAGACTGGGACAGAATACCGGGGAGCTGTTTTTT. Complete variable domain (other parts from reference TRBV5-1 and TRBJ2-2): KAGVTQTPRYLIKTRGQQVTLSCSPISGHRSVSWYQQTPGQGLQFLFEYFSETQRNKGNFPGRFSGRQFSNSRSEMNVSTLELGDSALYLCASRLGQNTGELFFGEGSRLTVL.

J is TRBJ1-2 and V is TRBV27; unclear D gene. This CDR3 contains 15 residues. The V gene's germline CDR1 is MNHEY and CDR2 SMNVEV (reference sequence). Trimming took off 0 bases at V and 4 bases at J, with 12 bases between the two ends. In nucleotides, the CDR3 is TGTGCCAGCAGTTTATCTCGCGGAGTTGGCTATGGCTACACCTTC. Encoded protein: CASSLSRGVGYGYTF.

CDR3 in amino acids: CASQRETQYF. The CDR3 region has the DNA TGTGCCAGCCAACGGGAGACCCAGTACTTC. J is TRBJ2-5 and V is TRBV3-1 (or the pseudogene TRBV3-2); no clear D gene. The CDR3 is 10 residues long. CDR1 is LGHDT and CDR2 is YNNKEL in the germline V gene (reference sequence). Trimming removed 8 bases at V and 5 bases at J, with 6 bases between.

The genes are TRBV6-2 or TRBV6-3 and TRBJ1-5; D remains ambiguous. Germline V CDR1 and CDR2: MNHEY, SVGEGT. Trimming took 0 bases from V and 6 from J, leaving 6 bases between them. The CDR3 loop spans 13 amino acids. CDR3 in DNA: TGTGCCAGCAGTTACTCGAGGATTCAGCCCCAGCATTTT. Its translation is CASSYSRIQPQHF.

This clone appeared once. The V gene is TRBV30, the J gene TRBJ2-3, with D perhaps matching TRBD1 (5 bases). Trimming removed 4 bases at V and 4 bases at J, with 15 bases between. The CDR3 is made up of 14 amino acids. Per the germline V gene, CDR1 is GTSNPN and CDR2 is SVGIG (reference sequence). CDR3 region: CAWTDSPSADTQYF. The CDR3 bases are TGTGCCTGGACCGACAGTCCAAGCGCAGATACGCAGTATTTT.

J is TRBJ1-6 and V is TRBV11-2; D call uncertain. Germline lookup yields CDR1 SGHAT and CDR2 FQNNGV. The CDR3 covers 18 residues. V was pared by 5 bases and J by 0 bases, with 17 bases between. CDR3 DNA: TGTGCCAGCAGCGCCGTACGGGGATCCAGCTCCTATAATTCACCCCTCCACTTT. Its translation: CASSAVRGSSSYNSPLHF.